These 11 T cell receptor beta chains share one sample of origin, sequenced in a study of T cell clones after liver transplantation. TCRdb keeps only in-frame clones here, not all; method: immunoSEQ multiplex PCR. The table records 10,000 or so clones, 78% of them present only once. Sequenced material: CD8+ T cells from blood, taken at the 22-month timepoint. These receptors originate from a human patient who received a liver transplant. A share of the T cells may be of graft donor origin.

This chain joins TRBV2 and TRBJ2-5; tentatively, D is TRBD1 or TRBD2 (5 bases each). Trimming shortened V by 3 bases and J by 3 bases, and 8 bases separated the two germline ends. The CDR3 covers 13 residues. The V gene's germline CDR1 is SNHLY and CDR2 FYNNEI. CDR3 in amino acids: CASSEGPKETQYF. The CDR3 DNA reads TGTGCCAGCAGTGAGGGACCGAAAGAGACCCAGTACTTC.

This chain joins TRBV7-8 and TRBJ1-1; a weak D match, TRBD1 (5 bases). Germline V CDR1 and CDR2: SGHVS, FQNEAQ. The CDR3 sequence is 11 residues long. V gave up 5 bases and J gave up 7 bases, with 8 bases separating them. CDR3 sequence reads: CASSLTGEAFF. DNA for the CDR3: TGTGCCAGCAGCCTAACAGGTGAAGCTTTCTTT.

The genes are TRBV7-9 and TRBJ1-5; 10 nucleotides agree with TRBD1. V trimming: 4 bases; J trimming: 5 bases; junction bases outside the gene matches: 5. The V gene's germline CDR1 is SEHNR and CDR2 FQNEAQ (reference sequence). CDR3 size: 15 residues. CDR3 protein: CASSSRGQGDQPQHF. The CDR3 DNA reads TGTGCCAGCAGCTCCCGCGGACAGGGGGATCAGCCCCAGCATTTT.

This clone was seen only a few times. This rearrangement joins TRBV4-1 to TRBJ1-5; D is possibly TRBD1 (5 bases). The CDR3 loop spans 15 amino acids. The V gene's germline CDR1 is MGHRA and CDR2 YSYEKL. Trimming cost V 4 bases and J 0 bases, with 10 bases left between them. This CDR3 reads CASSPRDVSNQPQHF. Written as DNA, the CDR3 is TGCGCCAGCAGCCCCCGGGACGTTAGCAATCAGCCCCAGCATTTT.

This clone was detected only a few times. The V and J genes are TRBV27 and TRBJ2-3; 8 bases fit TRBD2. CDR1 MNHEY and CDR2 SMNVEV come from the germline V gene (reference sequence). CDR3 length: 15 residues. Trimming at V came to 1 base and at J to 5 bases, leaving 5 bases not matched to a gene. The CDR3 sequence is CASSLWGGTRDTQYF. The CDR3 DNA reads as TGTGCCAGCAGTTTATGGGGTGGGACTAGAGATACGCAGTATTTT.

This sequence joins TRBV28 and TRBJ2-7; maybe TRBD1 (5 bases). V lost 3 bases and J 5 bases, leaving 14 bases between the germline ends. Germline CDR1 MDHEN, CDR2 SYDVKM. This CDR3 has 14 amino acids. The CDR3 protein is CASSFRVLSHEQYF. In DNA form, the CDR3 reads TGTGCCAGCAGTTTCAGGGTCCTGTCCCACGAGCAGTACTTC.

Here the CDR3 DNA reads TGTGCCAGCAGCTTTCCCGACATTATCTCTGGGGCCAACGTCCTGACTTTC. Its protein is CASSFPDIISGANVLTF. The chain links TRBV7-9 to TRBJ2-6; D unresolved. Trimming cost V 3 bases and J 0 bases, with 12 bases left between them. This CDR3 is 17 amino acids long. The germline V gene encodes CDR1 SEHNR and CDR2 FQNEAQ (reference sequence).

The gene calls are TRBV6-1 and TRBJ1-2; D remains unclear. The CDR3 sequence is 14 residues long. The V and J ends lost 10 bases and 7 bases respectively, with 22 bases between them. Germline CDR1 reads MNHNS; CDR2 reads SASEGT. The CDR3 region is CATQEFVVLGGYTF. The CDR3 nucleotides are TGTGCCACCCAGGAGTTTGTGGTTCTGGGTGGCTACACCTTC.

This clone is medium-sized in the sample. The V call is TRBV27, the J call TRBJ1-6, with unresolved D. The V and J ends lost 3 bases and 9 bases respectively, with 9 bases between them. The CDR3 runs to 13 residues. Germline CDR1 reads MNHEY; CDR2 reads SMNVEV (reference sequence). The chain's CDR3 is CASSFGPSSPLHF. The CDR3 bases are TGTGCCAGCAGTTTTGGGCCATCTTCACCCCTCCACTTT.

The chain's CDR3 is CASSPHSGRPTYEQYF. CDR3 nucleotide sequence: TGTGCCAGCAGCCCTCACAGCGGCAGGCCTACCTACGAGCAGTACTTC. The chain has TRBV7-2 and TRBJ2-7; D perhaps matches TRBD2 (5 bases). V was shortened by 5 bases and J by 2 bases, with 19 bases between the two germline ends. In germline, CDR1 is SGHTA, CDR2 FQGNSA. The CDR3 is made up of 16 amino acids.

The chain uses TRBV27 and TRBJ2-7, with D uncertain. Germline V lookup: CDR1 MNHEY, CDR2 SMNVEV (reference sequence). Trimming stripped 2 bases from V and 2 bases from J, with 16 bases between. The CDR3 covers 16 residues. The CDR3: CASSLGGSPSAYEQYF. The DNA of the CDR3 is TGTGCCAGCAGTTTAGGTGGCTCACCCTCCGCCTACGAGCAGTACTTC.